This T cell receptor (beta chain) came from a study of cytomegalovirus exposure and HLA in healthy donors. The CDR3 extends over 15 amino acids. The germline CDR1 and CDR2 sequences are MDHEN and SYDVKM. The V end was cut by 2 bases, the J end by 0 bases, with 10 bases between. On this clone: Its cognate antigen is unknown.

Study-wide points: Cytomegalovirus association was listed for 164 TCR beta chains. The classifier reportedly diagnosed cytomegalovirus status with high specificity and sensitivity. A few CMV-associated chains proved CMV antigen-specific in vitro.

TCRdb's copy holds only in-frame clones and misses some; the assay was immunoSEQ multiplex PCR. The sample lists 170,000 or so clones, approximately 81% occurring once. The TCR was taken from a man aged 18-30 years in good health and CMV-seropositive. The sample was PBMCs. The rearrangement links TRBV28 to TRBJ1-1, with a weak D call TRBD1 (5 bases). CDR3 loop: CASSLRGALNTEAFF. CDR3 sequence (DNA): TGTGCCAGCAGTTTAAGGGGCGCTTTGAACACTGAAGCTTTCTTT.